This T cell receptor beta chain was recorded in a study of T cells in tuberculosis. Study-wide points: Smaller distances to GMM-specific TCRs suggested their expansion in active tuberculosis.

Here immunoSEQ multiplex PCR was the method, and the copy in TCRdb shows in-frame clones only, minus some. Among 25,000 to 30,000 clones listed, about 90% were seen once. Regarding time point: new active TB diagnosis, blood taken before or within 7 days of starting treatment. CDR3 length: 15 amino acids. Germline CDR1 is KGHSH and CDR2 is LQKENI. V was trimmed by 2 bases and J by 3 bases, leaving 13 bases between them. Remarks on this clone: Antigen specificity is unknown.

The sequenced sample was PBMCs, obtained at tuberculosis diagnosis. This TCR was sampled from an adult with tuberculosis. The chain uses TRBV18 and TRBJ1-1; D gene ambiguous. This CDR3 is CASSPGTTGYTEAFF. CDR3 DNA: TGTGCCAGCTCACCAGGAACGACGGGATACACTGAAGCTTTCTTT.